What follows are 24 T cell receptor beta chains derived from one specimen sequenced in a study of T cell responses to AZD1222 COVID-19 vaccine (dated by TCRdb to about 2021). In the paper's terms, the time point label means: baseline before first vaccination. Library preparation employed the immunoSEQ multiplex PCR assay. TCRdb stores this immuneACCESS table with in-frame sequences only. Part of the clones is absent; in the studies checked, under half of the shortfall reflects unresolved V genes, and no reason is known for the rest. A total of more than 100,000 clones appear in this sample, over 85% of them only once. Of the sample, 3.5% to 5% falls within the top ten clones. The sequencing used peripheral blood, collected on day 0 of AZD1222 vaccination. These receptors all come from an adult in good health.

The CDR3: CASSGTGKETQYF. The CDR3 DNA follows: TGCGCCAGCAGTGGAACCGGGAAAGAGACCCAGTACTTC. This chain joins TRBV10-2 and TRBJ2-5, with D perhaps matching TRBD2 (5 bases). V was clipped by 4 bases and J by 3 bases, with 9 bases between them. This CDR3 has 13 residues. CDR1 is WSHSY and CDR2 is SAAADI in the germline V gene.

The V gene is TRBV19, the J gene TRBJ1-1; D is possibly TRBD1 (5 bases). Germline V lookup: CDR1 LNHDA, CDR2 SQIVND (reference sequence). Trimming pared 4 bases from V and 7 bases from J, leaving 22 bases between. This CDR3 has 16 residues. The CDR3 bases are TGTGCCAGTAGTAGCCTCCGAGGGAGGGGAGTTCGTGAAGCTTTCTTT. It is translated as CASSSLRGRGVREAFF.

The chain links TRBV29-1 to TRBJ2-3; the D is unclear. Deletions cut 4 bases from V and 3 bases from J, with 2 bases between. Germline assignment: CDR1 SQVTM and CDR2 ANQGSEA. The CDR3 runs 10 residues. The CDR3 spells CSVATDTQYF. The CDR3 coding sequence is TGCAGCGTTGCAACAGATACGCAGTATTTT.

V usage is TRBV5-1 and J usage is TRBJ2-7, with a tentative D call TRBD1 (6 bases). The CDR3 spans 15 residues. V gave up 5 bases and J gave up 6 bases, with 21 bases separating them. From germline, CDR1 is SGHRS and CDR2 YFSETQ. Here the CDR3 reads CASSGETGNRGEQYF. The CDR3 DNA is TGCGCCAGCAGTGGTGAAACAGGGAATCGTGGCGAGCAGTACTTC.

V gene TRBV2 combines with J gene TRBJ2-2; 11 bases are a match to TRBD1. The CDR3 covers 16 residues. V lost 3 bases to trimming and J lost 4 bases; unmatched junction nucleotides: 4. Germline assignment: CDR1 SNHLY and CDR2 FYNNEI. The CDR3 loop reads CASSDSGQGATGELFF. Written as DNA, the CDR3 is TGTGCCAGCAGTGATTCCGGACAGGGGGCCACCGGGGAGCTGTTTTTT.

This chain connects TRBV27 to TRBJ2-2; D is unresolved. The CDR3 is made up of 14 amino acids. V gave up 10 bases and J gave up 4 bases, with 16 bases separating them. Germline CDR1 is MNHEY and CDR2 is SMNVEV (reference sequence). CDR3 DNA sequence: TGTGCCACCGGGCCTGTCGGCGGCACCGGGGAGCTGTTTTTT. Translating gives CATGPVGGTGELFF.

This rearrangement joins TRBV28 to TRBJ1-2; D unclear. Germline lookup yields CDR1 MDHEN and CDR2 SYDVKM. This CDR3 has 11 residues. With 5 bases removed from V and 6 bases from J, the gap between germline ends came to 7 bases. The CDR3 DNA is TGTGCCAGCAGTCGGGATAATGGCTACACCTTC. Translated: CASSRDNGYTF.

The rearrangement links TRBV27 to TRBJ1-3, with unresolved D. Germline CDR1 reads MNHEY; CDR2 reads SMNVEV (reference sequence). V lost 5 bases to trimming and J lost 0 bases, with 8 bases between them. The CDR3 length is 14 residues. The CDR3 DNA is TGTGCCAGCAGTCCCACGCTCTCTGGAAACACCATATATTTT. This encodes CASSPTLSGNTIYF.

The chain carries TRBV12-3 or TRBV12-4 and TRBJ2-7; 7 nucleotides line up with TRBD2. The CDR3 is 12 amino acids. The V and J ends lost 6 bases and 5 bases, in that order; junction bases with no gene match: 4. CDR3 nucleotides: TGTGCCAGCAGGTCACTAGCGCACGAGCAGTACTTC. Its translation: CASRSLAHEQYF.

This clone was observed a handful of times. This chain connects TRBV30 to TRBJ2-3; D tentatively reads TRBD1 or TRBD2 (6 bases each). The CDR3 has 15 residues. Germline CDR1 reads GTSNPN; CDR2 reads SVGIG (reference sequence). Trimming stripped 5 bases from V and 2 bases from J, with 17 bases between. The CDR3 sequence: CAWEKGGSITDTQYF. In DNA, the CDR3 is TGTGCCTGGGAAAAGGGGGGTTCGATCACAGATACGCAGTATTTT.

The count of this clone is one. The rearrangement links TRBV5-4 to TRBJ2-3; the D gene is possibly TRBD2 (5 bases). Germline V gives CDR1 SGHNT, CDR2 YYREEE (reference sequence). The CDR3 is 15 residues long. Between the trimmed V and J ends, which lost 0 bases and 4 bases, there was a span of 12 bases. The CDR3 bases are TGTGCCAGCAGCTTGGAATCAGGAGGTGCAGATACGCAGTATTTT. Translated: CASSLESGGADTQYF.

The V and J genes are TRBV4-1 and TRBJ2-7; D is possibly TRBD1 (6 bases). V was cut by 2 bases and J by 0 bases, with 14 bases left in between. Germline V gives CDR1 MGHRA, CDR2 YSYEKL. The CDR3 covers 16 residues. The CDR3 bases are TGCGCCAGCAGCCAAACCGGGACACTGAGCTCCTACGAGCAGTACTTC. Protein: CASSQTGTLSSYEQYF.

This chain links TRBV5-6 with TRBJ1-1; D gene ambiguous. Germline V gene sequence: CDR1 SGHDT, CDR2 YYEEEE. The CDR3 consists of 13 residues. Trimming left V 0 bases short and J 2 bases short, with 5 bases between. The CDR3 nucleotides read TGTGCCAGCAGCTTGGTTAGTAACACTGAAGCTTTCTTT. Protein: CASSLVSNTEAFF.

The rearrangement uses TRBV27 and TRBJ1-5, with 12 bases that match TRBD1. Germline V gene data show CDR1 as MNHEY and CDR2 as SMNVEV (reference sequence). The CDR3 has 14 residues. Trimming at V came to 6 bases and at J to 7 bases, leaving 4 bases not matched to a gene. The CDR3 reads CASSRDRGLQPQHF. In nucleotides, the CDR3 is TGTGCCAGCAGCCGGGACAGGGGGCTCCAGCCCCAGCATTTT.

The chain uses TRBV29-1 and TRBJ2-2; D is possibly TRBD2 (6 bases). Germline CDR1 and CDR2: SQVTM and ANQGSEA. V was clipped by 7 bases and J by 4 bases, with 25 bases between them. This CDR3 is 17 amino acids long. In nucleotides, the CDR3 is TGCAGCGCTACCCTAGCCGGGAGTAGAATGGGCACCGGGGAGCTGTTTTTT. Translating it yields CSATLAGSRMGTGELFF.

This rearrangement joins TRBV27 to TRBJ1-6, with a weak D call TRBD1 (6 bases). V lost 4 bases and J lost 6, with 16 bases in between. CDR3 length: 16 residues. CDR1 and CDR2 (germline): MNHEY, SMNVEV (reference sequence). The CDR3 loop is CASSSLGGAINSPLHF. As DNA, the CDR3 is TGTGCCAGCAGTTCCCTAGGGGGGGCGATTAATTCACCCCTCCACTTT.

The chain joins TRBV19 to TRBJ1-2; 10 nucleotides line up with TRBD1. The CDR3 extends over 14 amino acids. Germline CDR1 is LNHDA and CDR2 is SQIVND (reference sequence). V trimming: 3 bases; J trimming: 3 bases; junction bases outside the gene matches: 1. The chain's CDR3 is CASSMTGGDYGYTF. CDR3 DNA: TGTGCCAGTAGTATGACAGGGGGCGACTATGGCTACACCTTC.

The rearrangement links TRBV7-8 to TRBJ2-7; 8 positions agree with TRBD2. V trimming: 1 base; J trimming: 0 bases; junction bases outside the gene matches: 2. Germline CDR1 and CDR2: SGHVS and FQNEAQ. This CDR3 spans 15 amino acids. Here the CDR3 DNA reads TGTGCCAGCAGCTTAGGCCGGGGGGGCTCCTACGAGCAGTACTTC. Its protein is CASSLGRGGSYEQYF.

This chain connects TRBV28 to TRBJ1-6; D gene ambiguous. The V gene lost 7 bases and the J gene lost 2 bases, with 15 bases spanning the gap. CDR1 and CDR2 from the germline V gene are MDHEN and SYDVKM. CDR3 length: 16 residues. The CDR3 bases are TGTGCCAGCACCATGACGGTGCTCCCCTATAATTCACCCCTCCACTTT. This encodes CASTMTVLPYNSPLHF.

This clone was counted once. V and J are TRBV9 and TRBJ1-6, with D perhaps matching TRBD1 (6 bases). The CDR3 runs 14 residues. V dropped 4 bases and J dropped 9 bases, with 14 bases sitting between them. Per germline, CDR1 SGDLS and CDR2 YYNGEE. The CDR3 region is CASSLGDITSPLHF. CDR3 coding DNA: TGTGCCAGCAGCTTGGGGGACATAACTTCACCCCTCCACTTT.

The chain has TRBV28 and TRBJ2-6, with 8 bases identical to TRBD1. The J segment lost 2 bases and the V segment lost 2 bases, leaving 2 bases of the junction unmatched. CDR1 and CDR2 (germline): MDHEN, SYDVKM. The CDR3 runs to 16 residues. DNA for the CDR3: TGTGCCAGCAGTTTACAGGGGGCCCCTGGGGCCAACGTCCTGACTTTC. Translating it yields CASSLQGAPGANVLTF.

V gene TRBV4-1 combines with J gene TRBJ2-7, with 9 nucleotides matching TRBD2. There are 14 residues in the CDR3. V lost 4 bases and J lost 4; bases outside the gene matches: 5. Germline loops: CDR1 MGHRA, CDR2 YSYEKL. The CDR3 nucleotides read TGCGCCAGCAGCCCAGAGACTAGCGGTTACGAGCAGTACTTC. It codes for CASSPETSGYEQYF.

This chain joins TRBV5-1 and TRBJ2-5; a possible D gene is TRBD1 (6 bases). The germline gives CDR1 SGHRS, CDR2 YFSETQ. Trimming left V 7 bases short and J 5 bases short, with 12 bases between. The CDR3 is 12 residues long. CDR3 DNA sequence: TGCGCCAGCTCAAGGGGGTTGGAGACCCAGTACTTC. This sequence encodes CASSRGLETQYF.

This chain's CDR3 is CASSFGGQNSGNTIYF. The CDR3 bases are TGTGCCAGCAGCTTTGGGGGGCAGAACTCTGGAAACACCATATATTTT. The genes are TRBV7-8 and TRBJ1-3, with D possibly matching TRBD1 (6 bases). CDR3 size: 16 residues. V lost 3 bases, J lost 0 bases, and 12 bases lay in between. Germline assignment: CDR1 SGHVS and CDR2 FQNEAQ.